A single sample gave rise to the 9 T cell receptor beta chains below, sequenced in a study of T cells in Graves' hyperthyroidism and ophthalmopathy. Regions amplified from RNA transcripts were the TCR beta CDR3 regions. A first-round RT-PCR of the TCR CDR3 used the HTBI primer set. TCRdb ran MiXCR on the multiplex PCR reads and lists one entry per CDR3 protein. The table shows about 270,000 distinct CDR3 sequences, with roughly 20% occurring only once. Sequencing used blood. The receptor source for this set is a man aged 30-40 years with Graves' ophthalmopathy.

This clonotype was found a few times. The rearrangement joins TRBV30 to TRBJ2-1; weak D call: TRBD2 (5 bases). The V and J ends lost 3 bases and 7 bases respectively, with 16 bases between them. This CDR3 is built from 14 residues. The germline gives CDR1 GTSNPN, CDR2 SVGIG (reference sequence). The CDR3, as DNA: TGTGCCTGGAGGAAGTTGGGAGAGTTGAATGAGCAGTTCTTC. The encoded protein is CAWRKLGELNEQFF.

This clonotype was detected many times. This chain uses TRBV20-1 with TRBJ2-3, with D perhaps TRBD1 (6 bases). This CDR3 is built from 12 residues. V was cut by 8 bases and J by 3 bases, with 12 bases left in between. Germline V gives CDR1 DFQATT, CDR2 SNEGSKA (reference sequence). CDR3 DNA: TGCAGTCCAGAGCAGGGGACAGATACGCAGTATTTT. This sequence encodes CSPEQGTDTQYF.

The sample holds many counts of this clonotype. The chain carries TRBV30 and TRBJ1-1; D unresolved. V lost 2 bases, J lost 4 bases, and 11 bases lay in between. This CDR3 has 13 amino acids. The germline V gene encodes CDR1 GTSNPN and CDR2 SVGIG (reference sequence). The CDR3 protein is CAWSTGIGTEAFF. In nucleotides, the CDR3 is TGTGCCTGGAGTACGGGTATCGGCACTGAAGCTTTCTTT.

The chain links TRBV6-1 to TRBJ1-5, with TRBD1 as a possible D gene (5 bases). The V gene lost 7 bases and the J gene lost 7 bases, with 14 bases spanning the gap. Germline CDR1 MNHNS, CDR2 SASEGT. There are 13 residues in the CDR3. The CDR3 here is CASTERQGQPQHF. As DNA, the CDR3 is TGTGCCAGCACCGAACGGCAGGGCCAGCCCCAGCATTTT.

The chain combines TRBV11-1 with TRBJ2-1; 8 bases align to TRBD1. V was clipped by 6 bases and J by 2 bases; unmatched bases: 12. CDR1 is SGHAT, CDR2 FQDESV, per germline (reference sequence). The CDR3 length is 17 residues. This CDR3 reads CASSLPGTGGTYNEQFF. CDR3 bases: TGTGCCAGCAGTCTACCCGGGACAGGAGGAACCTACAATGAGCAGTTCTTC.

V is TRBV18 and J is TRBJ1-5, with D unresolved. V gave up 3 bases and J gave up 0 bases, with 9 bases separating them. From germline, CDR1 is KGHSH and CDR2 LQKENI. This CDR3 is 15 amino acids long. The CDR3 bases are TGTGCCAGCTCACCGGTACGGTATAGCAATCAGCCCCAGCATTTT. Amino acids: CASSPVRYSNQPQHF.

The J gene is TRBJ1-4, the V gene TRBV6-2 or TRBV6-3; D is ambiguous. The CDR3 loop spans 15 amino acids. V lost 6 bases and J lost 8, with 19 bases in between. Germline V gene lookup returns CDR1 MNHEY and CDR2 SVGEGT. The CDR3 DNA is TGTGCCAGCAGCCGCCGGACCAACAGAGGAGAAAAACTGTTTTTT. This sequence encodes CASSRRTNRGEKLFF.

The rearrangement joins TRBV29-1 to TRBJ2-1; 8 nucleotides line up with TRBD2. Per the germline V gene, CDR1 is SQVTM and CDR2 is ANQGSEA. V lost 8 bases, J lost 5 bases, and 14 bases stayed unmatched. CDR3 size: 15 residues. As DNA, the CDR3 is TGCAGCTCAGCTGGAGCGGGAGTGGGTAACAATGAGCAGTTCTTC. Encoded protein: CSSAGAGVGNNEQFF.

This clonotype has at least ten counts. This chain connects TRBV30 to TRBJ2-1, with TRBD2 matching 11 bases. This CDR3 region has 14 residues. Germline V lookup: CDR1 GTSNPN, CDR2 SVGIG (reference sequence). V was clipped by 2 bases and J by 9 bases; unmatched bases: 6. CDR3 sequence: CAWSILAGVVEQFF. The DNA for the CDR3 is TGTGCCTGGAGTATACTAGCGGGAGTAGTTGAGCAGTTCTTC. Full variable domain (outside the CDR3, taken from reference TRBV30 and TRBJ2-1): SQTIHQWPATLVQPVGSPLSLECTVEGTSNPNLYWYRQAAGRGLQLLFYSVGIGQISSEVPQNLSASRPQDRQFILSSKKLLLSDSGFYLCAWSILAGVVEQFFGPGTRLTVL.